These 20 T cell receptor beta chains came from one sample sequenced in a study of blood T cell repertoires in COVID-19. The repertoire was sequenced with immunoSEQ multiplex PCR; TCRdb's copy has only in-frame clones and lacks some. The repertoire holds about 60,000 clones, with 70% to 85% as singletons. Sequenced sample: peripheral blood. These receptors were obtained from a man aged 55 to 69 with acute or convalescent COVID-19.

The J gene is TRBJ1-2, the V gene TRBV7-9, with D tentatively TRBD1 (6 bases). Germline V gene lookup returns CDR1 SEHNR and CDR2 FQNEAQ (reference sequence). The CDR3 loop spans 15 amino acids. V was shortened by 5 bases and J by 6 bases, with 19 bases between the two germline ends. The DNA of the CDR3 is TGTGCCAGCAGCGACGTCGGGGGGGCTCACGATGGCTACACCTTC. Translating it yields CASSDVGGAHDGYTF.

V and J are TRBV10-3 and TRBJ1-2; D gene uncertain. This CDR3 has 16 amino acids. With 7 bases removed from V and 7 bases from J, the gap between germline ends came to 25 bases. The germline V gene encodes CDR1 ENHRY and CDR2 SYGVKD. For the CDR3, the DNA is TGTGCCATCACCAAACTTCAAAAGGAGGGTTTGAGTGGCTACACCTTC. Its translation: CAITKLQKEGLSGYTF.

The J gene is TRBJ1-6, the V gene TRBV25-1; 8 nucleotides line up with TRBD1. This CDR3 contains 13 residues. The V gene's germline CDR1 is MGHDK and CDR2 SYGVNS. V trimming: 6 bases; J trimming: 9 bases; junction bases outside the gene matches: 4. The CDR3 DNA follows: TGTGCCAGCAGGGGGACAGGACGTTCACCCCTCCACTTT. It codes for CASRGTGRSPLHF.

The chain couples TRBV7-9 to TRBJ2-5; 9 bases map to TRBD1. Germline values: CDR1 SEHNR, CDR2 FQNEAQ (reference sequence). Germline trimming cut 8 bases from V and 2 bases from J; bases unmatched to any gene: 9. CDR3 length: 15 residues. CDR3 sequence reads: CASVDSGTGQETQYF. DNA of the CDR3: TGTGCCAGCGTTGATTCAGGGACAGGGCAAGAGACCCAGTACTTC.

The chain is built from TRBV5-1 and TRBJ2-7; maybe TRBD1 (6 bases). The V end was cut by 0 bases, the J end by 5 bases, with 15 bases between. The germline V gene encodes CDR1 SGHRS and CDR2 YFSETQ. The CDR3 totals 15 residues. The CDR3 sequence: CASSLGSGELNEQYF. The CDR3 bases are TGCGCCAGCAGCTTGGGTTCAGGGGAGTTAAACGAGCAGTACTTC.

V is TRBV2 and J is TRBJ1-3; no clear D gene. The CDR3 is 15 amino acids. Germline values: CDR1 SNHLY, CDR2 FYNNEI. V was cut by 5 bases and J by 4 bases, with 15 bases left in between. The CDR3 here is CASSLNARGGNTIYF. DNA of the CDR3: TGTGCCAGCAGTCTCAACGCCCGCGGAGGAAACACCATATATTTT.

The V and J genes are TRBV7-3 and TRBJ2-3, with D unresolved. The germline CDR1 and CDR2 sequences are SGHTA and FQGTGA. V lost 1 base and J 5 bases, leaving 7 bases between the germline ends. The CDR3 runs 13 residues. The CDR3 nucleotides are TGTGCCAGCAGCTTAAGGCGCGGAGATACGCAGTATTTT. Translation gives CASSLRRGDTQYF.

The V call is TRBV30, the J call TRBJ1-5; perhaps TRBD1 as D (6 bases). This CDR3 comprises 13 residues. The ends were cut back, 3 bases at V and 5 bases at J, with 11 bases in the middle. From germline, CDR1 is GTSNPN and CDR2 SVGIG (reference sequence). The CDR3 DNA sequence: TGTGCCTGGAGAGCGGGGGGCGATCAGCCCCAGCATTTT. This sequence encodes CAWRAGGDQPQHF.

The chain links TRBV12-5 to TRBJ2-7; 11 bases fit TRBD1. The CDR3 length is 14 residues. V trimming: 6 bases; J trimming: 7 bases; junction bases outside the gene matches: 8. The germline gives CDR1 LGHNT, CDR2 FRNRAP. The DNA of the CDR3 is TGTGCTAGTGGGTGGACAGGGGGCTCTGTGGAGCAGTACTTC. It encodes CASGWTGGSVEQYF.

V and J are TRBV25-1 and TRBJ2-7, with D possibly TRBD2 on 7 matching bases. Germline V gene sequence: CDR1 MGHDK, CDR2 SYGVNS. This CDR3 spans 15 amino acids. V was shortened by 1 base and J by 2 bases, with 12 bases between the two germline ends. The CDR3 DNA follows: TGTGCCAGCAGTGAATCTGCGGGGGCCCCCTACGAGCAGTACTTC. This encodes CASSESAGAPYEQYF.

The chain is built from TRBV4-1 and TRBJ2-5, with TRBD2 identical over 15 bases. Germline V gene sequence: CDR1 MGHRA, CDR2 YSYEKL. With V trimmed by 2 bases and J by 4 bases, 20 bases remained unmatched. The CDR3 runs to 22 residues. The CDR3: CASSQPTRGLAGGPIPPETQYF. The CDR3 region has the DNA TGCGCCAGCAGCCAACCTACGCGTGGACTAGCGGGGGGGCCCATCCCCCCAGAGACCCAGTACTTC.

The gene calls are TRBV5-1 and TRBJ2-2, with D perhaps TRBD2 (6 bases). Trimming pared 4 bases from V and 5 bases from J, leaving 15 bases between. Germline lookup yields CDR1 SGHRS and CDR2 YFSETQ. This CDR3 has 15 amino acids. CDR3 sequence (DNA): TGCGCCAGCAGCCGGAGGAGGGAGCGGACCGGGGAGCTGTTTTTT. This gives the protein CASSRRRERTGELFF.

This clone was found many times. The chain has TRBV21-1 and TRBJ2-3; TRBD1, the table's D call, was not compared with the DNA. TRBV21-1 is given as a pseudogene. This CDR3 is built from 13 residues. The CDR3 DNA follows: TGTGCCGCTCGCCGGGCAGGGACAGATACGCAGTATTTT. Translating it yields CAARRAGTDTQYF.

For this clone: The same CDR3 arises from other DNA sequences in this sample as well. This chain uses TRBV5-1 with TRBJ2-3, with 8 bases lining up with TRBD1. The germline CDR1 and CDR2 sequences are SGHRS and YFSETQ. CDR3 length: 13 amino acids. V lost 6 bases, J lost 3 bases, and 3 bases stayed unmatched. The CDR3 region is CASNQGATDTQYF. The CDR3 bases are TGCGCCAGCAACCAGGGGGCGACAGATACGCAGTATTTT.

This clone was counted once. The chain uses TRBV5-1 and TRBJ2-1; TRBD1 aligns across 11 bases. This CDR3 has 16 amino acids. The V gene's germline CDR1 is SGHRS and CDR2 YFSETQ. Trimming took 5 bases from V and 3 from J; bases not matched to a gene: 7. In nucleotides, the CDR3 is TGCGCCAGCAGTCTCACCGGGACAGGGGGCTACAATGAGCAGTTCTTC. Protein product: CASSLTGTGGYNEQFF.

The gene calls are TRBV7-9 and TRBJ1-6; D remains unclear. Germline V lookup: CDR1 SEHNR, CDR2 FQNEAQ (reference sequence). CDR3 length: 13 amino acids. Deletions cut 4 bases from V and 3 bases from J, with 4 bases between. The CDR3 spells CASSSNYNSPLHF. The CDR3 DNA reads TGTGCCAGCAGCTCCAACTATAATTCACCCCTCCACTTT.

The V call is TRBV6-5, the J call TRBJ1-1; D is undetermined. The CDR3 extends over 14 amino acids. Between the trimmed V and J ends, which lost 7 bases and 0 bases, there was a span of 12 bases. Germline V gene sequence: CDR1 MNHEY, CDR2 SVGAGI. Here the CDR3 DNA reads TGTGCCAGCAAGGTGGAGATCATGAACACTGAAGCTTTCTTT. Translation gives CASKVEIMNTEAFF.

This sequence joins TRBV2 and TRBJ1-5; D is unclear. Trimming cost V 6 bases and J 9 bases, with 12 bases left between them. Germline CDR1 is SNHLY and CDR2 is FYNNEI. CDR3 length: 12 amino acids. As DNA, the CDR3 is TGTGCCAGCAGCCTTAATAACGGGCCCCAGCATTTT. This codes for CASSLNNGPQHF.

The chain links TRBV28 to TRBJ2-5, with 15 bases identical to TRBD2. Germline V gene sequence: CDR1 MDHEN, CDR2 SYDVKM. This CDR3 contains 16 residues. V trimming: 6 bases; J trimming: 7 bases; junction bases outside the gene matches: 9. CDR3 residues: CASSSGLAGGRVTQYF. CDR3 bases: TGTGCCAGCAGCTCCGGACTAGCGGGGGGGCGAGTGACCCAGTACTTC.

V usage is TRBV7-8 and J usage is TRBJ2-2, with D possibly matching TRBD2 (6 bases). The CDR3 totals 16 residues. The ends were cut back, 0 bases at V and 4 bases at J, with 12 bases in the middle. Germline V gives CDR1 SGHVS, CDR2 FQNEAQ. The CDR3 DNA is TGTGCCAGCAGCTTAGCTGCCGGGGGTGGCACCGGGGAGCTGTTTTTT. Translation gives CASSLAAGGGTGELFF.